These T cell receptor beta chains were read from a single sample in a study of blood T cell repertoires in COVID-19. Sequencing was performed with immunoSEQ multiplex PCR; in TCRdb, only in-frame clones are kept and a portion is missing. The sample consists of 250,000 to 350,000 clones, approximately 86% of them appearing once. Sequenced material: peripheral blood. The receptors were sampled from a man between 18 and 29 years old with active or convalescent COVID-19. Both conserved end residues are part of each CDR3. The order of the fields is D gene, V gene, clone size, J gene, CDR3 DNA, CDR3 protein. D genes are given only for firm matches. Where a row states a size, it is once, few, many or the class of an expanded clone; other rows omit it.

TRBD2	TRBV6-2/TRBV6-3	-	TRBJ2-3	TGTGCCAGCAGTCTAGCGGGGGGCCCTTCTAGGACGCAGTATTTT	CASSLAGGPSRTQYF
-	TRBV28	-	TRBJ2-1	TGTGCCGCCAGACAGGACAACTACAATGAGCAGTTCTTC	CAARQDNYNEQFF
TRBD2	TRBV23-1	-	TRBJ2-2	TGCGCCAGCAGGAATGGGGGGGACGGGGAGCTGTTTTTT	CASRNGGDGELFF
-	TRBV3-1/TRBV3-2	-	TRBJ1-1	TGTGCCAGCAGCCGCGGGAACTTGAACACTGAAGCTTTCTTT	CASSRGNLNTEAFF
TRBD1	TRBV7-9	-	TRBJ2-7	TGTGCCAGCAGCTTTTCCGGGACAGTATCCTACGAGCAGTACTTC	CASSFSGTVSYEQYF
-	TRBV5-6	-	TRBJ2-7	TGTGCCAGCAGCTGGAGGACTCGGTACGAGCAGTACTTC	CASSWRTRYEQYF
TRBD2	TRBV19	-	TRBJ2-1	TGTGCCAGTAGCCCACTAGCGGGAGCCTACAATGAGCAGTTCTTC	CASSPLAGAYNEQFF
-	TRBV7-2	-	TRBJ1-1	TGTGCCAGCAGGTACGATGGACTTATGGGTACTGAAGCTTTCTTT	CASRYDGLMGTEAFF
TRBD2	TRBV19	once	TRBJ2-7	TGTGCCAGTAGTATAGATGCAGGGACTACCTACGAGCAGTACTTC	CASSIDAGTTYEQYF
TRBD1	TRBV7-9	once	TRBJ1-2	TGTGCCAGCAGACAGGGGGGGAACTATGGCTACACCTTC	CASRQGGNYGYTF
TRBD1	TRBV28	-	TRBJ2-7	TGTGCCAGCAAGGACAGGCCGTTTAGGGAGCAGTACTTC	CASKDRPFREQYF
TRBD1	TRBV5-1	-	TRBJ2-5	TGCGCCAGCAAGGGGACAGCGCAAGAGACCCAGTACTTC	CASKGTAQETQYF
-	TRBV2	-	TRBJ2-3	TGTGCCAGCCACGGGGGTGGCACAGATACGCAGTATTTT	CASHGGGTDTQYF
-	TRBV3-1/TRBV3-2	-	TRBJ2-5	TGTGCCAGCAGCCCCGGTATACGGGGGAGCCAGACCCAGTACTTC	CASSPGIRGSQTQYF
-	TRBV19	-	TRBJ1-4	TGTGCCAGTAGTATAGGAGGATTTAAGGGGATCGCAACTAATGAAAAACTGTTTTTT	CASSIGGFKGIATNEKLFF
-	TRBV5-1	-	TRBJ2-1	TGCGCCAGCAGTTTTACAGGGTTTGGCAATGAGCAGTTCTTC	CASSFTGFGNEQFF